The rows below give T cell receptor beta chains drawn from one sample of a study of blood T cell repertoires in COVID-19. TCRdb's table, derived via immunoSEQ multiplex PCR, lists solely in-frame clones and lacks some. The sample consists of 200,000 to 300,000 clones, approximately 87% of them appearing once. The sample consisted of peripheral blood. These receptors originate from a woman aged 40 to 49 who had recovered from COVID-19. The CDR3 runs from the conserved cysteine through the conserved F or W.

>TRBV23-1
CASRGGAPMNTEAFF
>TRBV5-6
CASSIGVGNTIYF
>TRBV9
CASSVAGGETQYF
>TRBV2
CASSELNPKETQYF
>TRBV2
CASKGLVETQYF
>TRBV3-1/TRBV3-2
CASSRNRGTEAFF
>TRBV6-2/TRBV6-3
CASSYSRPTLTDTQYF
>TRBV6-5
CASSYPNSDTQYF
>TRBV2
CASSEEGTGGEKLFF
>TRBV5-1
CASSSRQGKNTEAFF
>TRBV25-1
CASTGGSSGTGELFF
>TRBV18
CASSTTGDYEQYF
>TRBV19
CASSMYYTEAFF
>TRBV7-2
CASSPMGGEQPQHF
>TRBV11-2
CASSRTGGNEKLFF
>TRBV7-8
CASSLGTAPNQPQHF
>TRBV25-1
CATSGETEGAFF
>TRBV27
CASSLSPSGWGHYEQYF
>TRBV28
CASSLLDRLNYGYTF
>TRBV10-2
CATNLRIAGSTGELFF
>TRBV7-2
CASSSAGGNTEAFF
>TRBV6-6
CASSHRFYRGLTLDYNSPLHF
>TRBV5-1
CASSFSGDPAGAQYF
>TRBV5-5
CASSLWGSRQGVYTF
>TRBV6-6
CASSPPGQGYEQYF
>TRBV7-2
CASRRAAQDTQYF
>TRBV27
CASSFNSNQPQHF
>TRBV30
CAWSGGGGYTF
>TRBV2
CASSLTGGGYTF
>TRBV29-1
CSASGQESAIGYGYTF
>TRBV7-2
CASSDARQGSTEAFF
>TRBV25-1
CASSESGENTEAFF
>TRBV4-2
CASSRTGIGQPQHF
>TRBV2
CAKTTGQETQYF
>TRBV2
CASSDQAGKGGANVLTF
>TRBV7-2
CASSSSGRETQYF
>TRBV9
CASSLRTDLNTEAFF
>TRBV4-1
CASSQVKAGVNTGELFF
>TRBV12-3/TRBV12-4
CASSHGQFLGAFF
>TRBV19
CASSRWGLNQPQHF
>TRBV4-3
CASSQDGRGVNEQFF
>TRBV6-2/TRBV6-3
CASSYPQGQSYGYTF
>TRBV2
CASSELNSGLGQPQHF
>TRBV14
CASSTRTDSYEQYF